The 26 T cell receptor beta chains below were found in one sample sequenced in a study of cytomegalovirus exposure and HLA in healthy donors. PCR amplification relied on 60 Vbeta primers (plus 13 Jbeta primers). The protocol was immunoSEQ multiplex PCR, while the TCRdb copy is restricted to in-frame clones and leaves out a portion. This table has about 200,000 clones, 80% to 90% appearing once. Sequencing input: PBMCs. These receptor sequences come from a woman under 40 in good health and CMV-seronegative.

J is TRBJ2-7 and V is TRBV19; D may be TRBD1 (5 bases). V dropped 3 bases and J dropped 3 bases, with 9 bases sitting between them. This CDR3 has 13 amino acids. CDR1 and CDR2 (germline): LNHDA, SQIVND (reference sequence). The CDR3 sequence is CASSIRQGYEQYF. The DNA for the CDR3 is TGTGCCAGTAGTATCAGGCAGGGCTACGAGCAGTACTTC.

The V call is TRBV6-4, the J call TRBJ2-3, with a weak D call TRBD2 (6 bases). There are 15 residues in the CDR3. The germline CDR1 and CDR2 sequences are MRHNA and SNTAGT. The V end was cut by 2 bases, the J end by 5 bases, with 14 bases between. The DNA for the CDR3 is TGTGCCAGCAGTGACGGGACGGGAGTAGGAGATACGCAGTATTTT. Its protein is CASSDGTGVGDTQYF.

This CDR3 reads CASSPLGQGGTDTQYF. As DNA, the CDR3 is TGCGCCAGCAGCCCGTTGGGACAGGGCGGCACAGATACGCAGTATTTT. The rearrangement uses TRBV5-1 and TRBJ2-3; 9 bases fit TRBD1. Germline CDR1 reads SGHRS; CDR2 reads YFSETQ. The J segment lost 1 base and the V segment lost 4 bases, leaving 7 bases of the junction unmatched. The CDR3 sequence is 16 residues long. Full variable domain (outside the CDR3, taken from reference TRBV5-1 and TRBJ2-3): KAGVTQTPRYLIKTRGQQVTLSCSPISGHRSVSWYQQTPGQGLQFLFEYFSETQRNKGNFPGRFSGRQFSNSRSEMNVSTLELGDSALYLCASSPLGQGGTDTQYFGPGTRLTVL.

V and J are TRBV27 and TRBJ1-2, with 9 bases matching TRBD1. This CDR3 has 14 amino acids. Germline loops: CDR1 MNHEY, CDR2 SMNVEV (reference sequence). The V and J ends lost 5 bases and 6 bases, in that order; junction bases with no gene match: 7. CDR3: CASSILQGADGYTF. CDR3 in DNA: TGTGCCAGCAGTATACTACAGGGGGCAGATGGCTACACCTTC.

V is TRBV28 and J is TRBJ2-2; 7 bases match TRBD1. After removal of 8 bases from V and 5 bases from J, the junction contained 5 bases not matched to a gene. Germline CDR1 reads MDHEN; CDR2 reads SYDVKM. This CDR3 is 13 amino acids long. The CDR3 coding sequence is TGTGCCAGCGGATACAGGGGAACCGGGGAGCTGTTTTTT. Amino acid sequence: CASGYRGTGELFF.

The chain couples TRBV11-2 to TRBJ2-2, with D possibly matching TRBD2 (6 bases). The length of the CDR3 is 13 residues. V was cut by 8 bases and J by 7 bases, with 14 bases left in between. Per the germline V gene, CDR1 is SGHAT and CDR2 is FQNNGV. DNA for the CDR3: TGTGCCAGCGGGACTCTGTGGGACGGGGAGCTGTTTTTT. Protein: CASGTLWDGELFF.

In its sample, this clone was seen once. The chain has TRBV4-1 and TRBJ2-1; D is unresolved. The germline CDR1 and CDR2 sequences are MGHRA and YSYEKL. This CDR3 is built from 14 residues. The V and J ends lost 3 bases and 7 bases respectively, with 13 bases between them. CDR3 in amino acids: CASSQGSAPNEQFF. The DNA for the CDR3 is TGCGCCAGCAGCCAGGGCTCTGCCCCTAATGAGCAGTTCTTC.

The chain recombines TRBV30 with TRBJ2-1; TRBD2 matches at 16 bases. This CDR3 comprises 19 residues. V was clipped by 2 bases and J by 6 bases; unmatched bases: 13. Germline values: CDR1 GTSNPN, CDR2 SVGIG (reference sequence). The CDR3 protein is CAWSPTGTSGGATGNEQFF. CDR3 sequence (DNA): TGTGCCTGGAGTCCAACCGGGACTAGCGGGGGGGCCACCGGCAATGAGCAGTTCTTC. The full variable domain, with the rest looked up from reference TRBV30 and TRBJ2-1, is SQTIHQWPATLVQPVGSPLSLECTVEGTSNPNLYWYRQAAGRGLQLLFYSVGIGQISSEVPQNLSASRPQDRQFILSSKKLLLSDSGFYLCAWSPTGTSGGATGNEQFFGPGTRLTVL.

The V gene is TRBV28, the J gene TRBJ2-3; D remains unclear. The CDR3 sequence is 13 residues long. Germline V gene sequence: CDR1 MDHEN, CDR2 SYDVKM. The germline V and J ends were trimmed by 6 bases and 3 bases, with 10 bases remaining between them. The CDR3 is CASSPQITDTQYF. In DNA, the CDR3 is TGTGCCAGCAGCCCTCAGATTACAGATACGCAGTATTTT. Full variable domain (remainder filled in from reference TRBV28 and TRBJ2-3): DVKVTQSSRYLVKRTGEKVFLECVQDMDHENMFWYRQDPGLGLRLIYFSYDVKMKEKGDIPEGYSVSREKKERFSLILESASTNQTSMYLCASSPQITDTQYFGPGTRLTVL.

This clone was observed a few times. The genes are TRBV28 and TRBJ2-2; D is uncertain. This CDR3 is built from 12 residues. The germline V and J ends were trimmed by 7 bases and 5 bases, with 8 bases remaining between them. CDR1 is MDHEN, CDR2 SYDVKM, per germline. CDR3 in DNA: TGTGCCAGCACTGCGAGGACCGGGGAGCTGTTTTTT. Translating it yields CASTARTGELFF.

CDR3 loop: CASSDTGGADYEQYF. The CDR3 nucleotides are TGTGCCAGCAGTGATACGGGAGGGGCCGACTACGAGCAGTACTTC. The V and J genes are TRBV25-1 and TRBJ2-7; 8 bases map to TRBD2. Germline CDR1 is MGHDK and CDR2 is SYGVNS. V lost 3 bases, J lost 3 bases, and 7 bases stayed unmatched. The CDR3 totals 15 residues.

This chain uses TRBV28 with TRBJ2-4; TRBD1 matches at 8 bases. Germline V gene data show CDR1 as MDHEN and CDR2 as SYDVKM. This CDR3 contains 16 residues. With 1 base clipped from V and 3 bases from J, the junction kept 5 bases outside the gene matches. CDR3 coding DNA: TGTGCCAGCAGTTTATACAGGGGGAATGGCAAAAACATTCAGTACTTC. Amino acids: CASSLYRGNGKNIQYF.

The genes are TRBV4-1 and TRBJ2-1, with a weak D call TRBD2 (5 bases). Germline loops: CDR1 MGHRA, CDR2 YSYEKL. This CDR3 comprises 15 residues. The V end lost 5 bases, the J end lost 6 bases, and 17 bases lay between the germline ends. CDR3 in DNA: TGCGCCAGCAGCTCCTTTGGCGGGTCCGCCAATGAGCAGTTCTTC. This sequence encodes CASSSFGGSANEQFF.

The chain combines TRBV5-4 with TRBJ2-3; 7 bases match TRBD1. The CDR3 is 14 amino acids. The germline V gene has CDR1 SGHNT and CDR2 YYREEE (reference sequence). The ends lost 4 bases at V and 2 bases at J; junction bases unmatched: 4. CDR3 DNA sequence: TGTGCCAGCAGCCAGGGACAGAACACAGATACGCAGTATTTT. Encoded protein: CASSQGQNTDTQYF.

This chain joins TRBV25-1 and TRBJ2-1; the match to TRBD2 covers 9 bases. V gave up 4 bases and J gave up 2 bases; unmatched junction bases: 3. The CDR3 consists of 15 residues. CDR1 MGHDK and CDR2 SYGVNS come from the germline V gene. CDR3 protein: CASSGSGGTYNEQFF. The CDR3 nucleotides are TGTGCCAGCAGTGGAAGCGGGGGGACCTACAATGAGCAGTTCTTC.

The chain joins TRBV4-1 to TRBJ2-1; 10 bases align to TRBD2. Trimming removed 0 bases from V and 4 bases from J; junction bases left unmatched: 3. The CDR3 is made up of 16 amino acids. Looked up from germline, CDR1 is MGHRA and CDR2 is YSYEKL. CDR3 nucleotides: TGCGCCAGCAGCCAAGATTGGACTAGCGGTTACAATGAGCAGTTCTTC. Encoded protein: CASSQDWTSGYNEQFF.

V is TRBV19 and J is TRBJ2-7, with D perhaps TRBD1 (5 bases). The germline CDR1 and CDR2 sequences are LNHDA and SQIVND (reference sequence). V was trimmed by 1 base and J by 2 bases, leaving 15 bases between them. CDR3 length: 16 residues. The CDR3 region is CASSIAATVLPYEQYF. The CDR3 bases are TGTGCCAGTAGTATAGCCGCGACAGTGCTCCCCTACGAGCAGTACTTC.

J is TRBJ2-1 and V is TRBV5-1; D is perhaps TRBD2 (5 bases). The CDR3 runs 13 residues. Trimming left V 0 bases short and J 8 bases short, with 9 bases between. CDR1 and CDR2 from the germline V gene are SGHRS and YFSETQ. The CDR3 DNA reads as TGCGCCAGCAGCTTGGTGGGAGACGATGAGCAGTTCTTC. Translation: CASSLVGDDEQFF.

V gene TRBV2 combines with J gene TRBJ2-5; 8 bases match TRBD2. This CDR3 comprises 16 residues. The germline V gene has CDR1 SNHLY and CDR2 FYNNEI. V shed 1 base and J 1 base; nucleotides not matched to a gene: 5. The CDR3, as DNA: TGTGCCAGCAGTGAAGTGACGGGAGGGTCCCAAGAGACCCAGTACTTC. Its translation: CASSEVTGGSQETQYF.

The chain is built from TRBV2 and TRBJ2-3; 8 nucleotides line up with TRBD1. CDR1 SNHLY and CDR2 FYNNEI come from the germline V gene. Trimming took 2 bases from V and 9 from J; bases not matched to a gene: 7. The length of the CDR3 is 14 residues. DNA of the CDR3: TGTGCCAGCAGTGAAAGAGGACAGGGTGGAACGCAGTATTTT. Translating it yields CASSERGQGGTQYF.

This chain joins TRBV11-3 and TRBJ2-2; the match to TRBD1 covers 7 bases. J was trimmed by 4 bases and V by 5 bases; bases with no gene match: 7. The CDR3 has 15 residues. The V gene's germline CDR1 is SGHNT and CDR2 YENEEA. This CDR3 reads CASSTRDSLTGELFF. The CDR3 nucleotides read TGTGCCAGCAGCACCCGGGACAGCCTCACCGGGGAGCTGTTTTTT.

The chain is built from TRBV27 and TRBJ2-1, with 10 bases aligning to TRBD1. Per the germline V gene, CDR1 is MNHEY and CDR2 is SMNVEV (reference sequence). The V segment lost 4 bases and the J segment 5 bases; nucleotides outside the gene matches: 2. This CDR3 has 14 amino acids. The chain's CDR3 is CASSWDRGNNEQFF. CDR3 nucleotide sequence: TGTGCCAGCAGTTGGGACAGGGGAAACAATGAGCAGTTCTTC.

V gene TRBV30 combines with J gene TRBJ1-1; tentatively, D is TRBD1 (5 bases). The germline gives CDR1 GTSNPN, CDR2 SVGIG (reference sequence). CDR3 length equals 13 residues. V was cut by 3 bases and J by 6 bases, with 14 bases left in between. The CDR3: CAWSRGGRPEAFF. CDR3 in DNA: TGTGCCTGGAGCCGGGGGGGGAGGCCTGAAGCTTTCTTT.

The J gene is TRBJ2-2, the V gene TRBV7-3; D remains unclear. Trimming took 2 bases from V and 2 from J, leaving 3 bases between them. From germline, CDR1 is SGHTA and CDR2 FQGTGA. CDR3 size: 13 residues. This chain's CDR3 is CASSLPNTGELFF. Here the CDR3 DNA reads TGTGCCAGCAGCTTACCAAACACCGGGGAGCTGTTTTTT.

This clone has more than one count but fewer than ten. The rearrangement joins TRBV25-1 to TRBJ2-3; possible D gene TRBD2, 6 bases. V lost 1 base and J 1 base, leaving 9 bases between the germline ends. This CDR3 contains 15 residues. Per germline, CDR1 MGHDK and CDR2 SYGVNS. The CDR3 nucleotides are TGTGCCAGCAGTGAATCCGGGACTGGCACAGATACGCAGTATTTT. This gives the protein CASSESGTGTDTQYF.

The CDR3 here is CASSSRRSTGELFF. CDR3 sequence (DNA): TGTGCCAGCAGCTCACGTCGGAGCACCGGGGAGCTGTTTTTT. The chain couples TRBV7-2 to TRBJ2-2; D gene unclear. V was pared by 4 bases and J by 4 bases, with 10 bases between. The CDR3 sequence is 14 residues long. Germline V gene lookup returns CDR1 SGHTA and CDR2 FQGNSA. The variable domain in full, completed from reference TRBV7-2 and TRBJ2-2, reads GAGVSQSPSNKVTEKGKDVELRCDPISGHTALYWYRQSLGQGLEFLIYFQGNSAPDKSGLPSDRFSAERTGGSVSTLTIQRTQQEDSAVYLCASSSRRSTGELFFGEGSRLTVL.